Here is one T cell receptor beta chain with its context. V trimming: 0 bases; J trimming: 1 base; junction bases outside the gene matches: 2. Germline CDR1 is SEHNR and CDR2 is FQNEAQ (reference sequence). This CDR3 has 16 residues. The sample originates from a study of blood T cell repertoires in COVID-19. Enrolled during active infection, Seattle patients were then followed longitudinally. Under the authors' procedure: Estimated nucleated cell counts came from reference gene primer amplification. TCRdb's table, derived via immunoSEQ multiplex PCR, lists solely in-frame clones and lacks some. V and J calls and clone size are as listed in that table; D and trimming were resolved from the DNA. Altogether more than 250,000 clones are present, more than 70% being singletons, with the ten largest covering 1.5% to 2%.

Sequencing was done on a sample of peripheral blood. The TCR was taken from a woman between 25 and 40 years old with COVID-19, enrolled during active disease. J is TRBJ2-3 and V is TRBV7-9; 9 nucleotides line up with TRBD2. In DNA, the CDR3 is TGTGCCAGCAGCTTAGCACTAGCGGGCCGCACAGATACGCAGTATTTT. Amino acid sequence: CASSLALAGRTDTQYF.